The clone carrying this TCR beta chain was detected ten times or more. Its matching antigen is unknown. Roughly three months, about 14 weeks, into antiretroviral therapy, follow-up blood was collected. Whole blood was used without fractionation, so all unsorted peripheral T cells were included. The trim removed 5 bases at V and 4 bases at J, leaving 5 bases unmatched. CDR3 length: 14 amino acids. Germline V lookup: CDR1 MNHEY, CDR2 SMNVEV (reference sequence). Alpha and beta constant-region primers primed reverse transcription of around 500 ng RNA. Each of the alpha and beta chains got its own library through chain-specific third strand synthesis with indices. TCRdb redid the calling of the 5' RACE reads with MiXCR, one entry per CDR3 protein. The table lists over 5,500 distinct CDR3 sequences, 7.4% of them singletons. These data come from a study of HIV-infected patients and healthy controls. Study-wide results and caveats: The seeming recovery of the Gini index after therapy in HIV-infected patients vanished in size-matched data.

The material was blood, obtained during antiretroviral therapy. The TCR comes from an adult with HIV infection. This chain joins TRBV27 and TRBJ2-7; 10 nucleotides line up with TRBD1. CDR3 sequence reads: CASSAWDRGYEQYF. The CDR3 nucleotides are TGTGCCAGCAGTGCATGGGACAGGGGTTACGAGCAGTACTTC.